This is a list of T cell receptor beta chains from one sample in a study of cytomegalovirus exposure and HLA in healthy donors. Sequencing was performed with immunoSEQ multiplex PCR; in TCRdb, only in-frame clones are kept and a portion is missing. The sample comprises under 200,000 clones, around 65% of which are singletons, and less than 3% rests with the top ten. What was sequenced was PBMCs. Source of these receptors: a woman aged 35 to 49 in good health and CMV-seropositive. Each CDR3 is given with its conserved first and last residue. D genes are given only for firm matches. Not every row has a clone size; where given, it reads once, few, many or a size class.

size | J | V | D | CDR3 | DNA
few | TRBJ1-3 | TRBV7-9 | - | CASSMTGSSGNTIYF | TGTGCCAGCAGCATGACGGGTAGCTCTGGAAACACCATATATTTT
once | TRBJ1-6 | TRBV27 | - | CASSSPSGQGWNSPLHF | TGTGCCAGCAGTTCTCCGTCGGGGCAGGGGTGGAATTCACCCCTCCACTTT
- | TRBJ2-1 | TRBV6-6 | TRBD1 | CASSDRGGYNEQFF | TGTGCCAGCAGTGACAGGGGGGGCTACAATGAGCAGTTCTTC
- | TRBJ2-1 | TRBV19 | - | CASSYRAFAYNEQFF | TGTGCCAGTAGTTACCGAGCTTTCGCCTACAATGAGCAGTTCTTC
- | TRBJ1-5 | TRBV5-1 | - | CASSLSGVGNQPQHF | TGCGCCAGCAGCTTGTCAGGGGTTGGCAATCAGCCCCAGCATTTT
- | TRBJ2-1 | TRBV7-2 | TRBD2 | CASSLIRASGSNEQFF | TGTGCCAGCAGCTTAATTCGGGCTAGCGGGAGCAATGAGCAGTTCTTC
- | TRBJ1-2 | TRBV5-1 | TRBD1 | CASSLGRGDRDGYPF | TGCGCCAGCAGCTTGGGACGTGGGGACAGGGACGGCTACCCCTTC
- | TRBJ2-6 | TRBV10-3 | TRBD1 | CAILRDRGSGANVLTF | TGTGCAATCCTAAGGGACAGGGGTTCTGGGGCCAACGTCCTGACTTTC
- | TRBJ2-7 | TRBV9 | TRBD1 | CASSQNPAVGTGRSYEQYF | TGTGCCAGCAGCCAAAACCCGGCGGTGGGGACAGGTCGTTCCTACGAGCAGTACTTC
- | TRBJ1-1 | TRBV11-2 | TRBD1 | CASSPGQGAWGTEAFF | TGTGCCAGCAGCCCGGGACAGGGGGCCTGGGGAACTGAAGCTTTCTTT
- | TRBJ1-1 | TRBV27 | - | CASSSGGWVEAFF | TGTGCCAGCAGTTCTGGAGGGTGGGTCGAAGCTTTCTTT
- | TRBJ1-1 | TRBV19 | TRBD1 | CASIGTGGSTEAFF | TGTGCCAGTATCGGGACAGGGGGGTCCACTGAAGCTTTCTTT
- | TRBJ1-2 | TRBV5-1 | TRBD1 | CASSPGTGSYGYTF | TGCGCCAGCAGCCCCGGGACAGGGAGCTATGGCTACACCTTC
- | TRBJ2-5 | TRBV21-1 | - | CASSQPGGRRETQYF | TGTGCCAGCAGTCAGCCAGGGGGCAGGAGAGAGACCCAGTACTTC
few | TRBJ2-1 | TRBV7-9 | - | CASSGGIQLTNEQFF | TGTGCCAGCAGCGGCGGGATTCAGCTTACCAATGAGCAGTTCTTC
- | TRBJ2-1 | TRBV7-2 | - | CASTLESRGVYNEQFF | TGTGCCAGCACCTTAGAGAGCAGGGGAGTCTACAATGAGCAGTTCTTC
- | TRBJ1-3 | TRBV10-3 | - | CAISPVGSGGNTIYF | TGTGCCATCAGCCCGGTAGGTTCGGGAGGAAACACCATATATTTT
- | TRBJ2-1 | TRBV19 | TRBD2 | CASTKVGLAGDEQFF | TGTGCCAGTACCAAGGTAGGACTAGCGGGAGATGAGCAGTTCTTC
few | TRBJ2-7 | TRBV6-6 | TRBD2 | CASRKRGSSYEQYF | TGTGCCAGCAGGAAGCGGGGGAGCTCCTACGAGCAGTACTTC
- | TRBJ2-7 | TRBV27 | TRBD2 | CASSFSGLAGNYEQYF | TGTGCCAGCAGTTTCTCCGGACTAGCGGGGAACTACGAGCAGTACTTC
- | TRBJ1-2 | TRBV6-5 | TRBD1 | CASSYAGTGSYGYTF | TGTGCCAGCAGTTACGCCGGGACAGGTTCCTATGGCTACACCTTC
once | TRBJ1-4 | TRBV11-2 | - | CASSPSRDEKLFF | TGTGCCAGCAGCCCCTCCAGGGATGAAAAACTGTTTTTT
- | TRBJ1-1 | TRBV18 | TRBD1 | CASSPGQGFNTEAFF | TGTGCCAGCTCACCCGGACAGGGGTTTAACACTGAAGCTTTCTTT
- | TRBJ2-2 | TRBV19 | TRBD1 | CASSPTGGAAGELFF | TGTGCCAGTAGTCCGACAGGGGGCGCGGCCGGGGAGCTGTTTTTT
- | TRBJ2-4 | TRBV6-1 | - | CASSEWGIAKNIQYF | TGTGCCAGCAGTGAATGGGGCATAGCCAAAAACATTCAGTACTTC
many | TRBJ1-1 | TRBV6-1 | TRBD1 | CASSGGQGNTEAFF | TGTGCCAGCAGTGGGGGACAGGGGAACACTGAAGCTTTCTTT
few | TRBJ1-5 | TRBV10-3 | TRBD1 | CAISETLPGQGSNQPQHF | TGTGCCATCAGTGAGACGCTGCCGGGACAGGGAAGCAATCAGCCCCAGCATTTT
- | TRBJ2-7 | TRBV27 | - | CASSLGGHYEQYF | TGTGCCAGCAGTTTAGGGGGACACTACGAGCAGTACTTC
- | TRBJ2-7 | TRBV7-3 | TRBD2 | CASSPGLAGAGEQYF | TGTGCCAGCAGCCCAGGACTAGCGGGAGCGGGCGAGCAGTACTTC
- | TRBJ2-1 | TRBV6-5 | TRBD2 | CASSYTSGAYNEQFF | TGTGCCAGCAGTTACACTAGCGGGGCATACAATGAGCAGTTCTTC
- | TRBJ1-4 | TRBV7-2 | - | CASSLFPRGTNEKLFF | TGTGCCAGCAGCCTATTCCCCAGGGGAACTAATGAAAAACTGTTTTTT
- | TRBJ2-3 | TRBV5-8 | - | CASSLDRADTQYF | TGTGCCAGCAGCCTCGACCGGGCAGATACGCAGTATTTT
- | TRBJ2-7 | TRBV7-2 | - | CASSSSTGSYEQYF | TGTGCCAGCAGCTCTTCGACGGGATCCTACGAGCAGTACTTC
- | TRBJ1-1 | TRBV19 | - | CASGRQGNTEAFF | TGTGCCAGTGGTAGGCAGGGAAACACTGAAGCTTTCTTT
few | TRBJ1-1 | TRBV10-3 | TRBD1 | CAISAGTGGTEAFF | TGTGCCATCAGTGCCGGGACAGGGGGCACTGAAGCTTTCTTT
- | TRBJ1-2 | TRBV7-2 | TRBD1 | CASNFRAGGNYGYTF | TGTGCCAGCAACTTTAGGGCAGGGGGGAACTATGGCTACACCTTC
- | TRBJ2-7 | TRBV14 | - | CASSQGPSYEQYF | TGTGCCAGCAGCCAAGGGCCTTCCTACGAGCAGTACTTC
- | TRBJ1-6 | TRBV7-2 | - | CASSLGGSGSPLHF | TGTGCCAGCAGCTTAGGAGGGTCCGGTTCGCCCCTCCACTTT
- | TRBJ1-5 | TRBV7-9 | - | CSSSLVAQGMGNQPQHF | TGTTCCAGCAGCTTAGTAGCACAGGGAATGGGCAATCAGCCCCAGCATTTT
- | TRBJ2-7 | TRBV28 | TRBD1 | CASTPTGGSLYEQYF | TGTGCCAGCACCCCCACAGGGGGCAGCCTCTACGAGCAGTACTTC
- | TRBJ1-4 | TRBV4-1 | - | CASSQPPRPGGNEKLFF | TGCGCCAGCAGCCAACCACCTCGACCCGGGGGGAATGAAAAACTGTTTTTT
- | TRBJ2-7 | TRBV9 | - | CASSVGGGTYEQYF | TGTGCCAGCAGCGTAGGAGGGGGAACCTACGAGCAGTACTTC
- | TRBJ1-3 | TRBV6-6 | - | CASSPLHTIYF | TGTGCCAGCAGTCCCCTCCACACCATATATTTT
- | TRBJ2-5 | TRBV6-1 | TRBD2 | CASSDLWEGRRTQYF | TGTGCCAGCAGTGATTTGTGGGAGGGCCGCCGGACCCAGTACTTC
- | TRBJ1-2 | TRBV10-3 | - | CASFLDSLGNYGYTF | TGTGCCTCATTTTTGGACTCTCTAGGAAACTATGGCTACACCTTC
- | TRBJ2-3 | TRBV5-1 | - | CASTSRGGAADTQYF | TGCGCCAGCACCTCGAGAGGGGGAGCGGCAGATACGCAGTATTTT
- | TRBJ2-7 | TRBV19 | - | CASSITGHRDEQYF | TGTGCCAGTAGTATTACAGGGCATCGGGACGAGCAGTACTTC
few | TRBJ2-5 | TRBV5-4 | TRBD2 | CASSPGLAGGQETQYF | TGTGCCAGCAGCCCGGGACTAGCGGGGGGCCAAGAGACCCAGTACTTC
- | TRBJ2-5 | TRBV7-2 | TRBD1 | CASSRLGQETQYF | TGTGCCAGCAGCCGACTGGGACAGGAGACCCAGTACTTC
- | TRBJ2-3 | TRBV6-1 | TRBD2 | CASSEATSVGTDTQYF | TGTGCCAGCAGTGAAGCCACTAGCGTCGGCACAGATACGCAGTATTTT
- | TRBJ2-7 | TRBV5-4 | TRBD2 | CASSLAGSGGRGEQYF | TGTGCCAGCAGCTTGGCCGGGTCGGGAGGAAGGGGCGAGCAGTACTTC
- | TRBJ2-5 | TRBV7-8 | TRBD2 | CASSLGLAGGTTQETQYF | TGTGCCAGCAGCTTAGGCCTAGCGGGAGGGACTACACAAGAGACCCAGTACTTC
- | TRBJ2-4 | TRBV9 | - | CASSPTAGLAKNIQYF | TGTGCCAGCAGCCCAACCGCGGGGTTAGCCAAAAACATTCAGTACTTC